This paragraph reports one T cell receptor (beta chain). The antigen it recognizes is unknown. No base quality values were provided; no much bigger clone lies one nucleotide off. The data were obtained in a study of T cells after posttransplantation cyclophosphamide (dated by TCRdb to the mid-2010s). As for the study more broadly: Using TRB sequencing, the study followed how the T cell repertoire rebuilt after myeloablative bone marrow transplantation with posttransplantation cyclophosphamide given as GVHD prophylaxis. Antigen receptor sequencing was done on samples from about 34 PTCy-treated patients and from approximately 16 related bone marrow donors of those patients. TRB sequencing was performed on blood from all 35 or so PTCy patients with 1-year posttransplant specimens. Up to roughly 3 additional blood samples from 2 to 5.2 years after transplant were also TRB-sequenced in 3 patients, as was pretransplant blood from a handful of patients. Because TRA and TRB clonality correlated tightly in some 10 samples, the subsequent TCR analyses were limited to TRB only. Public TRB sequences were compared against a database of over 3,600 sequences linked to responses to pathogens, tumor antigens, self-antigens and alloantigens.

CDR1 LNHDA and CDR2 SQIVND were looked up in the germline V gene (reference sequence). V is clipped by 3 bases and J by 6 bases, and the sequence between their germline boundaries is 14 bases long. From cysteine to phenylalanine, the CDR3 is 15 amino acids long. Solely the CDR3 DNA is kept, with 45 bases framed from the first base. The full study reports these points: Across 45 to 50 patients, TRB clonality was highly associated with recipient CMV seropositivity and CMV reactivation, and PTCy diversity was similar to diversity in CNI/methotrexate controls. Donor-recipient similarity was low at 1-2 months but rose over the first year, and later blood repertoires were often dominated by donor CD8+ memory clones. The TRB repertoires of T cells infiltrating skin or GI tract showed only limited overlap with the TRB repertoires of T cells in blood.

Genomic DNA was used for TRB sequencing, which was performed with the immunoSEQ assay at survey resolution or with the hsTCRB kit. As for the original processing: The immunoSEQ software handled the initial read processing, while the LymphoSeq R package was used for the repertoire analyses. For each TRB dataset, clonality was calculated as 1 minus normalized Shannon entropy, and the Gini coefficient was computed as well. Phenotypes of unsorted samples were inferred by mapping TRB sequences from sorted subsets of the recipient or donor onto the same recipient's unsorted samples. Imported from immuneACCESS, the table was reduced by TCRdb to in-frame sequences with V and J called. These copies leave out some clones; in studies compared against another copy, an unresolved V gene accounts for under half, and the cause of the remainder is not known. The V and J calls and the clone size are those of that table, but D and trimming were determined from the DNA. The sample has about 31,000 clones on record, roughly 90% of them singletons. The ten largest clones add up to 0.1% of the sample.

Naive T cells were defined as viable CD3+CD4+ or CD3+CD8+ cells that were CCR7+CD45RA+CD45RO-CD95-CD27+CD28+. Peripheral blood samples were provided by related bone marrow donors on the day of marrow donation. Mononuclear cells from peripheral blood and bone marrow were separated by Ficoll-Hypaque density centrifugation and then cryopreserved. FACS on a FACSAria II was used to sort CD4+ and CD8+ T cells, including the naive and memory subsets. Sequences were obtained from naive CD4+ T cells sorted from blood. The rearrangement joined TRBV19 to TRBJ2-2, with TRBD2 perhaps the D gene, on 5 matching bases. This sequence was found in a man aged 30 to 45 in good health and a related stem cell transplant donor. The CDR3 sequence is CASSMVEANAGELFF. The DNA reads as follows: TGTGCCAGTAGTATGGTGGAGGCTAACGCCGGGGAGCTGTTTTTT. Reference TRBV19 and TRBJ2-2 proteins supply the regions before and after the CDR3; the full variable domain is: DGGITQSPKYLFRKEGQNVTLSCEQNLNHDAMYWYRQDPGQGLRLIYYSQIVNDFQKGDIAEGYSVSREKKESFPLTVTSAQKNPTAFYLCASSMVEANAGELFFGEGSRLTVL.